A single sample is the source of the 20 T cell receptor beta chains below, sequenced in a study of T cells in Graves' hyperthyroidism and ophthalmopathy. Amplified regions were TCR beta CDR3 sequences from RNA transcripts. HTBI primers drove first-round RT-PCR of the TCR CDR3. TCRdb fed the multiplex PCR reads into MiXCR, producing one record per CDR3 protein. The sample records nearly 750,000 distinct CDR3 sequences, over 35% being singletons. The specimen was blood. The receptors were sampled from a woman in her forties with Graves' hyperthyroidism.

This clonotype was observed many times. This rearrangement joins TRBV12-3 or TRBV12-4 to TRBJ1-2; weak D call: TRBD1 (6 bases). With 4 bases removed from V and 6 bases from J, the gap between germline ends came to 15 bases. This CDR3 region has 14 residues. In DNA, the CDR3 is TGTGCCAGCAGTTCCCGTGGGGGGGCTAATGGCTACACCTTC. It codes for CASSSRGGANGYTF.

The CDR3 loop reads CASTPGGEANTEAFF. Written as DNA, the CDR3 is TGTGCCAGCACTCCGGGGGGAGAAGCGAACACTGAAGCTTTCTTT. The J gene is TRBJ1-1, the V gene TRBV7-7; a possible D gene is TRBD1 (5 bases). Germline assignment: CDR1 SSHAT and CDR2 FNYEAQ (reference sequence). V was cut by 7 bases and J by 1 base, with 16 bases left in between. The CDR3 contains 15 residues. The full variable domain, in which reference TRBV7-7 and TRBJ1-1 provide the parts outside the CDR3, is GAGVSQSPRYKVTKRGQDVTLRCDPISSHATLYWYQQALGQGPEFLTYFNYEAQPDKSGLPSDRFSAERPEGSISTLTIQRTEQRDSAMYRCASTPGGEANTEAFFGQGTRLTVV.

This clonotype was counted ten times or more. The chain couples TRBV7-2 to TRBJ2-2; tentative D call: TRBD1 (5 bases). V dropped 5 bases and J dropped 0 bases, with 13 bases sitting between them. The CDR3 runs 16 residues. The V gene's germline CDR1 is SGHTA and CDR2 FQGNSA. Here the CDR3 DNA reads TGTGCCAGCAGCCTGACAGCCTATGCGAACACCGGGGAGCTGTTTTTT. Its translation: CASSLTAYANTGELFF.

The chain is built from TRBV7-2 and TRBJ2-7, with 11 bases aligning to TRBD1. The germline V gene encodes CDR1 SGHTA and CDR2 FQGNSA. This CDR3 spans 16 amino acids. Trimming removed 3 bases from V and 7 bases from J; junction bases left unmatched: 11. The CDR3 DNA is TGTGCCAGCAGCTTCGGTCTCGGACAGGGGGCAGAAGAGCAGTACTTC. Protein: CASSFGLGQGAEEQYF. Drawing the rest from reference TRBV7-2 and TRBJ2-7, the complete variable domain is GAGVSQSPSNKVTEKGKDVELRCDPISGHTALYWYRQSLGQGLEFLIYFQGNSAPDKSGLPSDRFSAERTGGSVSTLTIQRTQQEDSAVYLCASSFGLGQGAEEQYFGPGTRLTVT.

This clonotype was found many times. This chain joins TRBV29-1 and TRBJ1-1; D is unresolved. Germline loops: CDR1 SQVTM, CDR2 ANQGSEA. The CDR3 has 12 amino acids. V was cut by 2 bases and J by 13 bases, with 17 bases left in between. In DNA, the CDR3 is TGCAGCGTTGAATCGGGCCATTTTCACGTTTTCTTT. Translating gives CSVESGHFHVFF. The whole variable domain, filled in from reference TRBV29-1 and TRBJ1-1, reads SAVISQKPSRDICQRGTSLTIQCQVDSQVTMMFWYRQQPGQSLTLIATANQGSEATYESGFVIDKFPISRPNLTFSTLTVSNMSPEDSSIYLCSVESGHFHVFFGQGTRLTVV.

This clonotype was picked up a small number of times. The rearrangement links TRBV18 to TRBJ1-1; D ambiguous. Germline CDR1 KGHSH, CDR2 LQKENI. V lost 3 bases and J 6 bases, leaving 11 bases between the germline ends. The CDR3 has 13 amino acids. CDR3 DNA sequence: TGTGCCAGCTCACCCCCACACGCGCCTGAAGCTTTCTTT. This sequence encodes CASSPPHAPEAFF.

This clonotype was seen a few times. This chain links TRBV7-2 with TRBJ2-5; TRBD1 agrees at 9 bases. The trim removed 2 bases at V and 5 bases at J, leaving 6 bases unmatched. Looked up from germline, CDR1 is SGHTA and CDR2 is FQGNSA. The CDR3 length is 15 residues. Here the CDR3 reads CASSLMGQGGETQYF. DNA for the CDR3: TGTGCCAGCAGCTTAATGGGACAGGGAGGGGAGACCCAGTACTTC.

This clonotype came up many times. V gene TRBV2 combines with J gene TRBJ1-2, with D possibly matching TRBD1 (5 bases). CDR3 length: 13 residues. Trimming removed 6 bases at V and 4 bases at J, with 12 bases between. Germline V lookup: CDR1 SNHLY, CDR2 FYNNEI. The CDR3 region has the DNA TGTGCCAGCAGCCGGGACGGAGGCTATGGCTACACCTTC. Translation: CASSRDGGYGYTF.

The CDR3 DNA follows: TGTGCCAGCAGCCTAGGAGGGACAGGGAACACCGGGGAGCTGTTTTTT. Translated: CASSLGGTGNTGELFF. V is TRBV12-3 or TRBV12-4 and J is TRBJ2-2, with 8 bases that match TRBD1. CDR3 length: 16 amino acids. Trimming at V came to 6 bases and at J to 1 base, leaving 7 bases not matched to a gene.

J is TRBJ2-5 and V is TRBV4-3; 13 nucleotides align to TRBD2. The length of the CDR3 is 19 residues. V lost 1 base, J lost 0 bases, and 8 bases stayed unmatched. The germline V gene encodes CDR1 LGHNA and CDR2 YSLEER. CDR3 loop: CASSQGLAGGRGYQETQYF. As DNA, the CDR3 is TGCGCCAGCAGCCAAGGACTAGCGGGGGGCCGCGGGTACCAAGAGACCCAGTACTTC.

In this sample, this clonotype turned up many times. V gene TRBV12-3 or TRBV12-4 combines with J gene TRBJ1-5; 7 bases are shared with TRBD1. The CDR3 has 14 residues. V trimming: 6 bases; J trimming: 5 bases; junction bases outside the gene matches: 7. DNA for the CDR3: TGTGCCAGCAGCCTTACCCAGGGGGATCAGCCCCAGCATTTT. It specifies CASSLTQGDQPQHF.

There are many counts of this clonotype. This rearrangement joins TRBV29-1 to TRBJ1-1, with D unresolved. This CDR3 comprises 11 residues. Germline V CDR1 and CDR2: SQVTM, ANQGSEA. Trimming stripped 7 bases from V and 5 bases from J, with 11 bases between. CDR3 sequence reads: CSGSVKTEAFF. CDR3 sequence (DNA): TGCAGCGGATCGGTTAAAACTGAAGCTTTCTTT.

The table lists this clonotype with a few counts. The chain employs TRBV4-1 and TRBJ1-5, with a possible D match to TRBD1 (5 bases). CDR1 is MGHRA and CDR2 is YSYEKL in the germline V gene. V was clipped by 4 bases and J by 4 bases, with 14 bases between them. CDR3 length: 15 amino acids. The chain's CDR3 is CASSRRDGENQPQHF. The CDR3 nucleotides are TGCGCCAGCAGCCGGCGGGACGGGGAAAATCAGCCCCAGCATTTT.

This clonotype was seen a few times. This rearrangement joins TRBV24-1 to TRBJ2-5; TRBD1 is a possible D gene (6 bases). This CDR3 has 13 amino acids. Germline V gene lookup returns CDR1 KGHDR and CDR2 SFDVKD. Trimming took off 0 bases at V and 5 bases at J, with 6 bases between the two ends. In DNA form, the CDR3 reads TGTGCCACCAGTGATTTGGACAGGGAGACCCAGTACTTC. Amino acid sequence: CATSDLDRETQYF.

Ten or more counts support this clonotype. The chain uses TRBV5-1 and TRBJ2-2; D is undetermined. CDR3 length equals 14 residues. Germline loops: CDR1 SGHRS, CDR2 YFSETQ. V was clipped by 5 bases and J by 4 bases, with 12 bases between them. The CDR3 region has the DNA TGCGCCAGCAGAACGGGTCCTAGCACCGGGGAGCTGTTTTTT. It encodes CASRTGPSTGELFF.

This clonotype was counted between two and nine times. The V call is TRBV6-6, the J call TRBJ2-2; 10 bases map to TRBD1. The CDR3 contains 15 residues. The V and J ends lost 5 bases and 3 bases, in that order; junction bases with no gene match: 3. Germline V CDR1 and CDR2: MNHNY, SVGAGI (reference sequence). For the CDR3, the DNA is TGTGCCAGCAGTGAGGGGACAGGGGACACCGGGGAGCTGTTTTTT. It is translated as CASSEGTGDTGELFF.

The chain has TRBV7-9 and TRBJ1-3; a possible D gene is TRBD1 (5 bases). This CDR3 region has 13 residues. The V gene's germline CDR1 is SEHNR and CDR2 FQNEAQ (reference sequence). V dropped 4 bases and J dropped 3 bases, with 7 bases sitting between them. The CDR3 is CASSSGNGNTIYF. CDR3 DNA: TGTGCCAGCAGCTCAGGGAATGGAAACACCATATATTTT.

Ten or more counts support this clonotype. This chain connects TRBV7-2 to TRBJ2-7; D might be TRBD1 (6 bases). Trimming shortened V by 1 base and J by 1 base, and 14 bases separated the two germline ends. Germline-derived CDR1 and CDR2 are SGHTA and FQGNSA. CDR3 size: 16 residues. This CDR3 is CASSLGPSQGSYEQYF. CDR3 nucleotide sequence: TGTGCCAGCAGCTTAGGTCCATCGCAGGGGTCCTACGAGCAGTACTTC.

In its sample, this clonotype was seen many times. V is TRBV10-2 and J is TRBJ2-5, with 9 bases matching TRBD2. The CDR3 is 14 amino acids. Germline CDR1 reads WSHSY; CDR2 reads SAAADI. Unmatched junction bases numbered 6, after V lost 6 bases and J lost 4 bases. The CDR3 bases are TGCGCCAGCAGCACAGCGGGGGGACCAGAGACCCAGTACTTC. Amino acids: CASSTAGGPETQYF.

This clonotype came up many times. The chain uses TRBV15 and TRBJ2-7; D gene ambiguous. V was trimmed by 0 bases and J by 2 bases, leaving 8 bases between them. Germline CDR1 LNHNV, CDR2 YYDKDF (reference sequence). This CDR3 contains 14 residues. The CDR3 DNA is TGTGCCACCAGCAGAGAACAGATTGCCTACGAGCAGTACTTC. Protein sequence: CATSREQIAYEQYF.